Included here is one T cell receptor (beta chain) sequence, with context. Sequenced by immunoSEQ multiplex PCR; TCRdb stores in-frame clones only, minus some. The table has tens of thousands of clones, 70% to 85% seen once. This sample was included in a study of immune evolution from preneoplasia to lung adenocarcinoma. Germline CDR1 is SNHLY and CDR2 is FYNNEI. The CDR3 covers 14 residues. V lost 3 bases and J lost 4, with 13 bases in between. The rearrangement joins TRBV2 to TRBJ2-7; no firm D call. The sequencing input was FFPE invasive lung adenocarcinoma tissue. This TCR derives from a person between 60 and 69 years old with lung adenocarcinoma. CDR3 DNA sequence: TGTGCCAGCAGTGAGATGGAAGGTAAATACGAGCAGTACTTC. Residues: CASSEMEGKYEQYF.